This T cell receptor (beta chain) appears in the sequencing data of a study of blood T cell repertoires in COVID-19. Profiling relied on immunoSEQ multiplex PCR, and the TCRdb table lists in-frame clones only, not all of them. The sample comprises some 190,000 clones, more than 70% of which are singletons, and 5.6% rests with the top ten. The CDR3 contains 14 residues. J gave up 6 bases and V 6 bases, and 8 bases lay outside the gene matches. The germline V gene encodes CDR1 SQVTM and CDR2 ANQGSEA. Participant ages covered about 18 to 95 years across approximately 25 US areas. The chain couples TRBV29-1 to TRBJ1-4; TRBD1 aligns across 9 bases. What was sequenced was PBMCs or T cells enriched from blood (not recorded which). This clonotype was obtained from a man aged 40-49 years with acute COVID-19. This CDR3 is CSVSTGGLDEKLFF. CDR3 nucleotides: TGCAGCGTCTCCACAGGGGGCTTGGATGAAAAACTGTTTTTT. The whole variable domain, filled in from reference TRBV29-1 and TRBJ1-4, reads SAVISQKPSRDICQRGTSLTIQCQVDSQVTMMFWYRQQPGQSLTLIATANQGSEATYESGFVIDKFPISRPNLTFSTLTVSNMSPEDSSIYLCSVSTGGLDEKLFFGSGTQLSVL.